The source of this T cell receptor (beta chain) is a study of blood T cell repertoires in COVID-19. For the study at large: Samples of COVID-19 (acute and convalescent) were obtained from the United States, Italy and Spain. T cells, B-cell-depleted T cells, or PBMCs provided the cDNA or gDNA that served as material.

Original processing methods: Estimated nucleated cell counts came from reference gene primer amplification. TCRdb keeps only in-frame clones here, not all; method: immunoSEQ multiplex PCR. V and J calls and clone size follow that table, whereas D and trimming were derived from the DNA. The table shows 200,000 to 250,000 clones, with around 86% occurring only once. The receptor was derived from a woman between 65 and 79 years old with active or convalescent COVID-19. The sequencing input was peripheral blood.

The CDR3 is CASSIRTGGDTQYF. CDR3 DNA: TGTGCCAGTAGTATTCGGACAGGGGGAGATACGCAGTATTTT. V and J are TRBV19 and TRBJ2-3; 10 positions match TRBD1. The length of the CDR3 is 14 residues. Germline V CDR1 and CDR2: LNHDA, SQIVND (reference sequence). The J segment lost 5 bases and the V segment lost 3 bases, leaving 2 bases of the junction unmatched.